A selection of T cell receptor beta chains follows, all from one sample in a study of control samples from healthy donors and cancer patients. Generated by immunoSEQ multiplex PCR, the TCRdb table keeps only in-frame clones and is missing some. The sample consists of about 180,000 clones, around 90% of them appearing once. Sequencing input: blood. The receptors come from a woman in her forties or fifties in good health. Each CDR3 is given with its conserved first and last residue. Each record gives: clone size, D gene, J gene, V gene, CDR3 DNA, CDR3 protein. The D gene is left open where the match is weak. The size field is filled for only some rows; it gives once, few, many or a size class.

-	-	TRBJ2-3	TRBV10-3	TGTGCCATCAGTGAGTCGATGCAGGCCACAGATACGCAGTATTTT	CAISESMQATDTQYF
-	TRBD1	TRBJ1-1	TRBV5-4	TGTGCCAGCACCCGACAGGGGATGAACACTGAAGCTTTCTTT	CASTRQGMNTEAFF
-	-	TRBJ2-7	TRBV19	TGTGCCAGTAGTATAGATAAGGCGGACGAAGGGTTCCACGAGCAGTACTTC	CASSIDKADEGFHEQYF
-	TRBD2	TRBJ2-5	TRBV5-4	TGTGCCAGCAGCCCCGGGACTATTCAAGAGACCCAGTACTTC	CASSPGTIQETQYF
-	-	TRBJ1-1	TRBV27	TGTGCCAGCAGCCGAGCGGCGAACACTGAAGCTTTCTTT	CASSRAANTEAFF
-	TRBD2	TRBJ2-2	TRBV20-1	TGCAGTGCTAGTTTGAGCGGGAGAGGGGAGCTGTTTTTT	CSASLSGRGELFF
-	-	TRBJ1-1	TRBV6-5	TGTGCCAGCAGCTCAAACTACAGGGTCGAAGCTTTCTTT	CASSSNYRVEAFF
-	-	TRBJ1-2	TRBV6-5	TGTGCCAGCAGGTCGCGAGGGTTATACGGCGATGGCTACACCTTC	CASRSRGLYGDGYTF
once	-	TRBJ2-7	TRBV6-2/TRBV6-3	TGTGCCAGCATCCCAAGGCGGGGACTCTACGAGCAGTACTTC	CASIPRRGLYEQYF
few	-	TRBJ2-5	TRBV28	TGTGCCAGCAGTTTTTGGACTAACCAAGAGACCCAGTACTTC	CASSFWTNQETQYF
-	TRBD1	TRBJ2-1	TRBV10-3	TGTGCCATCCTCGGGAATGAACAGGGGTTCCCTGAGCAGTTCTTC	CAILGNEQGFPEQFF
-	-	TRBJ2-7	TRBV27	TGTGCCAGCAGATCCCAGGACAGAGTAAAAGGCTACGAGCAGTACTTC	CASRSQDRVKGYEQYF
once	-	TRBJ2-3	TRBV4-3	TGCGCCAGCAGCCAAGCCGCAGTTTTTGCTAGCACAGATACGCAGTATTTT	CASSQAAVFASTDTQYF
-	-	TRBJ1-2	TRBV4-1	TGCGCCAGCAGCCAAGAAGGAGGTCACGATTATGGCTACACCTTC	CASSQEGGHDYGYTF
-	-	TRBJ2-2	TRBV7-2	TGTGCCAGCAGCATATGGAACACCGGGGAGCTGTTTTTT	CASSIWNTGELFF
-	-	TRBJ1-1	TRBV25-1	TGTGCCAGCAGTGTACTCCCAGGTGAAGCTTTCTTT	CASSVLPGEAFF
-	TRBD2	TRBJ2-5	TRBV24-1	TGTGCCACCAGTGCATGGGGACTAGCGGGGGCTCAAGAGACCCAGTACTTC	CATSAWGLAGAQETQYF
-	TRBD1	TRBJ2-7	TRBV4-1	TGCGCCAGCAGCCACCCATCAGGGGCAGGGGGCTACGAGCAGTACTTC	CASSHPSGAGGYEQYF
-	-	TRBJ1-2	TRBV6-2/TRBV6-3	TGTGCCAGCAGTTACGTAAGGGAGGGTGGCTACACCTTC	CASSYVREGGYTF
-	TRBD1	TRBJ2-5	TRBV5-6	TGTGCCAGCAGCGCTAAGGGACAGGGCAAAGAAGAGACCCAGTACTTC	CASSAKGQGKEETQYF
-	-	TRBJ1-5	TRBV5-7	TGTGCCAGCAGCCCCGAATCCAGGGTATCCGACAATCAGCCCCAGCATTTT	CASSPESRVSDNQPQHF
-	-	TRBJ2-1	TRBV6-5	TGTGCCAGCAGTTACTCGAGTCCAGCTTACAATGAGCAGTTCTTC	CASSYSSPAYNEQFF
once	-	TRBJ1-1	TRBV3-1/TRBV3-2	TGTGCCAGCAGCCGCTCAGGTGGGGTGTCCGTCGCTGAAGCTTTCTTT	CASSRSGGVSVAEAFF
-	-	TRBJ1-1	TRBV14	TGTGCCAGCAGCCAAGCGTGGGGGAACACTGAAGCTTTCTTT	CASSQAWGNTEAFF
-	-	TRBJ1-6	TRBV12-3/TRBV12-4	TGTGCCAGCAGTTTATGGGGGTCACCCCTCCACTTT	CASSLWGSPLHF
-	TRBD1	TRBJ2-1	TRBV15	TGTGCCACCAGCAGAGCGCAGGGGGCCAATGAGCAGTTCTTC	CATSRAQGANEQFF
-	TRBD2	TRBJ2-5	TRBV9	TGTGCCAGCAGCGGCGCGGGGGGAGGGGAGACCCAGTACTTC	CASSGAGGGETQYF
-	TRBD2	TRBJ2-1	TRBV30	TGTGCCTGGAGTGGCGGCCTTAGCGGGGTAAAATTGAATGAGCAGTTCTTC	CAWSGGLSGVKLNEQFF
few	-	TRBJ2-6	TRBV5-4	TGTGCCAGCAGCTTCGGGGTTAGTGGGGCCAACGTCCTGACTTTC	CASSFGVSGANVLTF
-	TRBD1	TRBJ1-4	TRBV18	TGTGCCAGCTCACCTGTCTCAGCAAGGGGGCACGGCGAACTGTTTTTT	CASSPVSARGHGELFF
-	TRBD1	TRBJ2-7	TRBV24-1	TGTGCCACCAGTGACGCAACAGGGGGGCCCCCCACCTACGAGCAGTACTTC	CATSDATGGPPTYEQYF
-	TRBD1	TRBJ2-7	TRBV7-2	TGTGCCAGCAGCCCTCCCGACAGGGGCTCCTACGAGCAGTACTTC	CASSPPDRGSYEQYF
-	TRBD1	TRBJ1-2	TRBV3-1/TRBV3-2	TGTGCCAGCAGCCAAGATACAGGGGGTTTCCGTTATGGCTACACCTTC	CASSQDTGGFRYGYTF
once	-	TRBJ2-6	TRBV5-1	TGCGCCAGCAGCTTGGCGCTATCTGGGGCCAACGTCCTGACTTTC	CASSLALSGANVLTF
-	TRBD1	TRBJ2-2	TRBV10-3	TGTGCCATCAGCCTAGGGACAGTGAACACCGGGGAGCTGTTTTTT	CAISLGTVNTGELFF
few	TRBD2	TRBJ2-5	TRBV5-1	TGCGCCAGCAGCCCGGGACTAGCGGGGGGGCAAGAGACCCAGTACTTC	CASSPGLAGGQETQYF
-	-	TRBJ2-7	TRBV7-2	TGTGCCAGCAGCTTAGCGGTCCAACCGAAGCTTTACGAGCAGTACTTC	CASSLAVQPKLYEQYF
-	TRBD1	TRBJ1-2	TRBV19	TGTGCCTCGTCTAGGGGACAGGGGTATTATGGCTACACCTTC	CASSRGQGYYGYTF
-	-	TRBJ2-5	TRBV10-3	TGTGCCATCAGTGCAGGGGAAGAGACCCAGTACTTC	CAISAGEETQYF
-	-	TRBJ1-5	TRBV7-8	TGTGCCAGCAGCTTAGTCGTGGGGGCTGGCAATCAGCCCCAGCATTTT	CASSLVVGAGNQPQHF
-	-	TRBJ1-5	TRBV2	TGTGCCAGCAGTGTGCACAGTCCTAATCAGCCCCAGCATTTT	CASSVHSPNQPQHF
-	TRBD2	TRBJ2-1	TRBV3-1/TRBV3-2	TGTGCCAGCAGTCTTAGACTAGCGGGATACAATGAGCAGTTCTTC	CASSLRLAGYNEQFF
once	-	TRBJ2-1	TRBV14	TGTGCCAGCAGCCAAGTGATGAGTTCGGGGCCCCAGTTCTTC	CASSQVMSSGPQFF
-	TRBD1	TRBJ2-7	TRBV25-1	TGTGCCAGCAGGCCGAGGGCAGGGGGAAGCGAGCAGTACTTC	CASRPRAGGSEQYF
-	TRBD1	TRBJ2-3	TRBV6-1	TGTGCCAGCAGTGACCGGGACAGGAGCACAGATACGCAGTATTTT	CASSDRDRSTDTQYF
-	TRBD2	TRBJ2-2	TRBV13	TGTGCCAGCAGCTCGCCGGGGGGGCCGGGGACCGGGGAGCTGTTTTTT	CASSSPGGPGTGELFF
-	-	TRBJ1-3	TRBV24-1	TGTGCCACCATGGGGGAGGGCCTCTCTGGAAACACCATATATTTT	CATMGEGLSGNTIYF
-	TRBD1	TRBJ2-7	TRBV10-3	TGTGCCATCAGGGTGGAGGACAGGGCCTACGAGCAGTACTTC	CAIRVEDRAYEQYF
few	TRBD1	TRBJ1-1	TRBV19	TGTGCCAGTACTACGACAGGGACGAACACTGAAGCTTTCTTT	CASTTTGTNTEAFF
-	TRBD2	TRBJ2-1	TRBV27	TGTGCCAGCGGTCTAGCGGGGAGCTACAATGAGCAGTTCTTC	CASGLAGSYNEQFF